This entry describes one TCR beta chain. The protocol was immunoSEQ multiplex PCR, while the TCRdb copy is restricted to in-frame clones and leaves out a portion. The sample has some 15,000 clones; about 79% are singletons. This entry comes from a study of technical replicates of blood from four donors. V gave up 4 bases and J gave up 10 bases; unmatched junction bases: 3. This CDR3 has 11 residues. Germline V gives CDR1 MDHEN, CDR2 SYDVKM. The chain employs TRBV28 and TRBJ1-2; 7 nucleotides match TRBD1. Sequencing input: PBMCs. This sequence was found in a human donor in good health. Some clones in this sample may be carry-over from other donors' samples. The CDR3 is CASSWDRSYTF. The CDR3 DNA is TGTGCCAGCAGTTGGGACAGATCCTACACCTTC.